The 5 T cell receptor beta chains reported below all come from one sample, sequenced in a study of shared clonotypes between healthy human individuals. The naive CD8 population came from CD45RO-negative cells selected for CCR7, without terminally differentiated effector memory CD45RA+ cells. Sequenced by immunoSEQ multiplex PCR; TCRdb stores in-frame clones only, minus some. The sample includes roughly 1,800,000 clones, over 85% of them seen just once. Sequenced material: naive CD8+ T cells sorted from blood. All receptors come from a man younger than 35 in good health.

The chain uses TRBV27 and TRBJ1-1; D call uncertain. There are 14 residues in the CDR3. Germline CDR1 and CDR2: MNHEY and SMNVEV (reference sequence). V lost 5 bases and J 0 bases, leaving 10 bases between the germline ends. The CDR3 region is CASSPSGLNTEAFF. CDR3 sequence (DNA): TGTGCCAGCAGTCCCTCCGGGTTGAACACTGAAGCTTTCTTT.

The chain couples TRBV27 to TRBJ2-3; D ambiguous. CDR3 length: 14 amino acids. V was clipped by 4 bases and J by 2 bases, with 10 bases between them. The germline gives CDR1 MNHEY, CDR2 SMNVEV (reference sequence). Here the CDR3 DNA reads TGTGCCAGCAGTTCTACTCCCCACACAGATACGCAGTATTTT. Translating gives CASSSTPHTDTQYF.

The chain couples TRBV29-1 to TRBJ2-3, with unresolved D. Trimming removed 1 base at V and 4 bases at J, with 12 bases between. The CDR3 has 14 residues. Per germline, CDR1 SQVTM and CDR2 ANQGSEA. CDR3 nucleotide sequence: TGCAGCGTTGAAGGCTTTGGAGTGGCAGATACGCAGTATTTT. It encodes CSVEGFGVADTQYF.

The chain is built from TRBV4-1 and TRBJ1-6; D is perhaps TRBD1 (6 bases). V was clipped by 2 bases and J by 7 bases, with 12 bases between them. The germline CDR1 and CDR2 sequences are MGHRA and YSYEKL. This CDR3 is built from 15 residues. CDR3 in DNA: TGCGCCAGCAGCCAACCCCGGGACAAGAATTCACCCCTCCACTTT. Its protein product is CASSQPRDKNSPLHF.

About this clone itself: Other DNA variants within this sample encode the same CDR3. The chain uses TRBV9 and TRBJ1-1; D is perhaps TRBD1 (6 bases). Looked up from germline, CDR1 is SGDLS and CDR2 is YYNGEE. Trimming removed 0 bases at V and 1 base at J, with 10 bases between. The CDR3 totals 15 residues. The CDR3 DNA is TGTGCCAGCAGCGTAGGGGCAGGGGCGAACACTGAAGCTTTCTTT. Encoded protein: CASSVGAGANTEAFF.